The clone carrying this TCR beta chain was detected many times. These data originate in a study of spatial heterogeneity in lung cancer. The time point is: sample taken at primary tumor resection. Material for sequencing was whole RNA from tumor, nontumor lung or frozen PBMC, left unsorted. The germline gives CDR1 SGHAT, CDR2 FQNNGV. The CDR3 consists of 17 residues. Unmatched junction bases numbered 9, after V lost 1 base and J lost 3 bases. TCRdb independently ran MiXCR on the 5' RACE reads; one entry per CDR3 protein. The repertoire holds about 23,000 distinct CDR3 sequences, about 3% seen once, with 25% to 30% in the top ten.

The specimen was PBMCs, collected at surgery. This sequence originates from a female donor with early-stage non-small cell lung cancer. This chain connects TRBV11-2 to TRBJ2-5; the match to TRBD2 covers 9 bases. DNA of the CDR3: TGTGCCAGCAGCTTAGTGCCAGCGGGAGGTCCGAAAGAGACCCAGTACTTC. Its protein is CASSLVPAGGPKETQYF. Using reference TRBV11-2 and TRBJ2-5 for the parts outside the CDR3, the full variable domain is EAGVAQSPRYKIIEKRQSVAFWCNPISGHATLYWYQQILGQGPKLLIQFQNNGVVDDSQLPKDRFSAERLKGVDSTLKIQPAKLEDSAVYLCASSLVPAGGPKETQYFGPGTRLLVL.